This T cell receptor beta chain was sequenced for a study of T-cell memory formation after mild COVID-19. Study summary: TCR clusters were largely donor specific.

The sample holds a few counts of this clonotype. Its target is unknown. Germline lookup yields CDR1 SGHKS and CDR2 YYEKEE (reference sequence). The CDR3 contains 15 residues. V lost 4 bases, J lost 3 bases, and 7 bases stayed unmatched. MiXCR, applied by TCRdb to the 5' RACE reads, yields one record per CDR3 protein. The repertoire holds 300,000 to 350,000 distinct CDR3 sequences, with approximately 14% as singletons. General study points: CD8+ contracting clones occupied EMRA, while CD4+ ones occupied mainly CM and EM. While clones contracting from day 15 to 85 were balanced between CD4 and CD8, later expanders leaned CD4+. The authors left the SARS-CoV-2 specificity of second-wave clones peaking on day 37 unconfirmed.

What was sequenced was PBMCs or a T cell subset sorted from them (not recorded which). The chain recombines TRBV5-5 with TRBJ2-7; 10 nucleotides agree with TRBD1. The receptor comes from a man in his late teens or twenties who had mild COVID-19 (a few samples of this study predate the infection). Cell type and time point are not known. CDR3 sequence reads: CASSPTTGGRYEQYV. CDR3 in DNA: TGTGCCAGCAGCCCAACGACAGGGGGCCGCTACGAGCAGTACGTC.